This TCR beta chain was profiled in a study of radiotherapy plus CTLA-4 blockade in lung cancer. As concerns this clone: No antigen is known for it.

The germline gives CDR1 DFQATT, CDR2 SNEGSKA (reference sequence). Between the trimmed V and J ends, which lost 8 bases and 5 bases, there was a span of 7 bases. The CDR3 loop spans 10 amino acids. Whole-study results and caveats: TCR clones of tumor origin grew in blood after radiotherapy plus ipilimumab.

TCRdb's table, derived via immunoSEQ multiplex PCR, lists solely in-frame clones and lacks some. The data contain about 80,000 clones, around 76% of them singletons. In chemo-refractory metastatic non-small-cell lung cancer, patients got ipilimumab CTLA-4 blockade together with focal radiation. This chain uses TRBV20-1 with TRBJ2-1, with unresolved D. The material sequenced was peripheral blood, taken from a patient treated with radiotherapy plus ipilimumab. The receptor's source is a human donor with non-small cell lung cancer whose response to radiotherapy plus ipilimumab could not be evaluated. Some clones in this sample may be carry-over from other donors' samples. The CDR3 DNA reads TGCAGTTCGGTCGACAATGAGCAGTTCTTC. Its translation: CSSVDNEQFF.